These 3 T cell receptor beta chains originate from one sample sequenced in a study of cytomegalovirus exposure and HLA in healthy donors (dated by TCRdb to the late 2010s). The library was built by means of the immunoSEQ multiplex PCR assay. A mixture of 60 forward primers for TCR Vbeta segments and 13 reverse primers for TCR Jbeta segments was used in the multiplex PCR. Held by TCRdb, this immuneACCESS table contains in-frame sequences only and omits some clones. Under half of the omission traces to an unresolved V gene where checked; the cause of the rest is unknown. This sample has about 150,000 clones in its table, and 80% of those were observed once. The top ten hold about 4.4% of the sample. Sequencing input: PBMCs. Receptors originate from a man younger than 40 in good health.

CDR3 in amino acids: CASSLVSSGSPYEQYF. DNA of the CDR3: TGTGCCAGCAGTTTAGTGTCTAGCGGGAGCCCCTACGAGCAGTACTTC. The J gene is TRBJ2-5, the V gene TRBV27, with TRBD2 matching 10 bases. Near its end, the DNA agrees better with TRBJ2-7, so the J call may be wrong. CDR1 MNHEY and CDR2 SMNVEV come from the germline V gene (reference sequence). The CDR3 extends over 16 amino acids.

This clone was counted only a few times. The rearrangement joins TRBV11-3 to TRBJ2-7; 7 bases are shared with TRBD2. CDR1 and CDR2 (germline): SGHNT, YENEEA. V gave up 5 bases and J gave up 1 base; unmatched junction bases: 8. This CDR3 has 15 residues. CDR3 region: CASSPGLTFSYEQYF. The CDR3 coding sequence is TGTGCCAGCAGCCCGGGACTAACCTTTTCCTACGAGCAGTACTTC. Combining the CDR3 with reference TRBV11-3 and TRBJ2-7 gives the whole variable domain EAGVVQSPRYKIIEKKQPVAFWCNPISGHNTLYWYLQNLGQGPELLIRYENEEAVDDSQLPKDRFSAERLKGVDSTLKIQPAELGDSAVYLCASSPGLTFSYEQYFGPGTRLTVT.

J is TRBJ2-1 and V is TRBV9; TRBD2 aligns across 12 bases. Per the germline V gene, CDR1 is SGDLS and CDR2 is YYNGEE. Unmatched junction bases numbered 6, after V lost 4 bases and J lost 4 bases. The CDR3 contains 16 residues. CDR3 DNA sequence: TGTGCCAGCAGCCCCCGGACTAGCGGGGCGTACAATGAGCAGTTCTTC. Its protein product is CASSPRTSGAYNEQFF.